One and the same sample provided the 28 T cell receptor beta chains below, sequenced in a study of shared clonotypes between healthy human individuals. Only in-frame clones appear in the TCRdb table, and some are missing; sequencing was by immunoSEQ multiplex PCR. The table shows millions of clones, with more than 90% occurring only once. The sequencing sample was made of naive CD4+ T cells sorted from blood. Subset specified: CD45RA+ positively selected. Receptor source: a man aged 18 to 30 in good health.

The V gene is TRBV7-2, the J gene TRBJ2-7, with 10 bases matching TRBD2. V shed 5 bases, J shed 6 bases, and the junction held 10 bases outside the gene matches. Germline V lookup: CDR1 SGHTA, CDR2 FQGNSA. The CDR3 length is 15 residues. CDR3 protein: CASSPHGVAGGEQYF. CDR3 DNA sequence: TGTGCCAGCAGCCCTCATGGGGTAGCGGGAGGCGAGCAGTACTTC.

The chain couples TRBV7-8 to TRBJ2-7; no reliable D call. Trimming removed 5 bases at V and 0 bases at J, with 5 bases between. The CDR3 consists of 12 residues. Looked up from germline, CDR1 is SGHVS and CDR2 is FQNEAQ. This chain's CDR3 is CASSTNSYEQYF. DNA for the CDR3: TGTGCCAGCAGCACCAACTCCTACGAGCAGTACTTC.

The rearrangement links TRBV4-3 to TRBJ2-7; TRBD1 agrees at 7 bases. The CDR3 loop spans 17 amino acids. Germline CDR1 and CDR2: LGHNA and YSLEER. The junction had 12 bases not matched to a gene; V was cut back by 2 bases and J by 2 bases. CDR3 region: CASSQSYLQGIPYEQYF. CDR3 sequence (DNA): TGCGCCAGCAGCCAAAGCTACTTACAGGGGATCCCCTACGAGCAGTACTTC.

The J gene is TRBJ1-2, the V gene TRBV5-5; no definite D call. V lost 1 base to trimming and J lost 3 bases, with 4 bases between them. Germline loops: CDR1 SGHKS, CDR2 YYEKEE (reference sequence). There are 12 residues in the CDR3. CDR3 loop: CASSLRDYGYTF. In DNA, the CDR3 is TGTGCCAGCAGCTTGAGGGACTATGGCTACACCTTC.

V and J are TRBV19 and TRBJ1-2; tentatively, D is TRBD1 (5 bases). The V gene lost 1 base and the J gene lost 2 bases, with 11 bases spanning the gap. Looked up from germline, CDR1 is LNHDA and CDR2 is SQIVND (reference sequence). The CDR3 covers 15 residues. Written as DNA, the CDR3 is TGTGCCAGTAGTATAGGTCAGGGAGACAACTATGGCTACACCTTC. This sequence encodes CASSIGQGDNYGYTF.

This chain links TRBV18 with TRBJ2-3; TRBD2 might be the D (6 bases). The CDR3 is 15 amino acids. Germline-derived CDR1 and CDR2 are KGHSH and LQKENI. Trimming took off 0 bases at V and 2 bases at J, with 9 bases between the two ends. The CDR3 here is CASSPPWDFTDTQYF. Here the CDR3 DNA reads TGTGCCAGCTCACCACCTTGGGACTTCACAGATACGCAGTATTTT.

The chain joins TRBV9 to TRBJ2-5, with D possibly being TRBD1 or TRBD2 (6 bases each). The CDR3 has 16 amino acids. Germline V CDR1 and CDR2: SGDLS, YYNGEE. With 3 bases removed from V and 2 bases from J, the gap between germline ends came to 17 bases. CDR3 coding DNA: TGTGCCAGCAGCGCGAGACTAGGGCAGGGGCAAGAGACCCAGTACTTC. Translating it yields CASSARLGQGQETQYF.

This chain joins TRBV6-5 and TRBJ1-6, with TRBD1 as a possible D gene (6 bases). Germline values: CDR1 MNHEY, CDR2 SVGAGI. V lost 6 bases and J lost 7, with 16 bases in between. The CDR3 extends over 15 amino acids. CDR3 residues: CASRKPGQLNSPLHF. DNA of the CDR3: TGTGCCAGCAGAAAACCGGGACAACTAAATTCACCCCTCCACTTT.

This chain links TRBV5-1 with TRBJ2-5, with D uncertain. CDR3 length equals 15 residues. CDR1 and CDR2 from the germline V gene are SGHRS and YFSETQ. Trimming took off 0 bases at V and 5 bases at J, with 14 bases between the two ends. The CDR3 DNA sequence: TGCGCCAGCAGCTTGGCGGACCCCGCGGTGGAGACCCAGTACTTC. Encoded protein: CASSLADPAVETQYF.

The chain uses TRBV5-4 and TRBJ2-1; no firm D call. CDR3 length equals 12 residues. Germline CDR1 SGHNT, CDR2 YYREEE (reference sequence). Trimming took off 2 bases at V and 7 bases at J, with 7 bases between the two ends. The CDR3 coding sequence is TGTGCCAGCAGCTTAACACCTAATGAGCAGTTCTTC. The encoded protein is CASSLTPNEQFF.

The rearrangement links TRBV5-4 to TRBJ2-7, with 7 positions matching TRBD2. With 1 base clipped from V and 0 bases from J, the junction kept 10 bases outside the gene matches. The CDR3 runs 17 residues. Germline CDR1 SGHNT, CDR2 YYREEE (reference sequence). The CDR3 here is CASSLSTLGTNSYEQYF. CDR3 DNA: TGTGCCAGCAGCTTGAGTACACTCGGGACTAACTCCTACGAGCAGTACTTC.

The V gene is TRBV4-1, the J gene TRBJ1-3, with D maybe TRBD1 (5 bases). The V gene lost 0 bases and the J gene lost 0 bases, with 12 bases spanning the gap. Germline-derived CDR1 and CDR2 are MGHRA and YSYEKL. The CDR3 spans 17 residues. The CDR3 reads CASSQDGHGTSGNTIYF. The CDR3 DNA is TGCGCCAGCAGCCAAGATGGTCATGGGACCTCTGGAAACACCATATATTTT.

Points on this clone: At the DNA level, this CDR3 is encoded by other sequences in the same sample as well. The rearrangement joins TRBV19 to TRBJ1-1; D is perhaps TRBD1 (5 bases). Germline V gene lookup returns CDR1 LNHDA and CDR2 SQIVND (reference sequence). This CDR3 has 15 residues. The germline V and J ends were trimmed by 3 bases and 1 base, with 12 bases remaining between them. CDR3 sequence: CASSILQGGNTEAFF. CDR3 bases: TGTGCCAGTAGTATTCTCCAGGGTGGGAACACTGAAGCTTTCTTT.

The chain couples TRBV25-1 to TRBJ1-1; D is undetermined. Trimming cost V 1 base and J 0 bases, with 9 bases left between them. The germline gives CDR1 MGHDK, CDR2 SYGVNS. There are 15 residues in the CDR3. The CDR3 region is CASSELSNLNTEAFF. Here the CDR3 DNA reads TGTGCCAGCAGTGAATTGAGCAACCTGAACACTGAAGCTTTCTTT.

The chain combines TRBV7-2 with TRBJ2-7; D gene unclear. Germline V gene lookup returns CDR1 SGHTA and CDR2 FQGNSA. This CDR3 region has 16 residues. V was trimmed by 5 bases and J by 0 bases, leaving 17 bases between them. CDR3 DNA sequence: TGTGCCAGCAGCCCAGGCGAGCCCGGGTTCTCCTACGAGCAGTACTTC. Amino acids: CASSPGEPGFSYEQYF. Full variable domain (remainder filled in from reference TRBV7-2 and TRBJ2-7): GAGVSQSPSNKVTEKGKDVELRCDPISGHTALYWYRQSLGQGLEFLIYFQGNSAPDKSGLPSDRFSAERTGGSVSTLTIQRTQQEDSAVYLCASSPGEPGFSYEQYFGPGTRLTVT.

The J gene is TRBJ2-3, the V gene TRBV10-3, with D perhaps TRBD2 (6 bases). The germline V and J ends were trimmed by 4 bases and 5 bases, with 7 bases remaining between them. Germline V gene data show CDR1 as ENHRY and CDR2 as SYGVKD. The CDR3 length is 12 residues. The CDR3 nucleotides are TGTGCCATCAGTGCGGGGGAAGATACGCAGTATTTT. Translation: CAISAGEDTQYF.

The chain has TRBV5-6 and TRBJ1-4; D unresolved. The germline CDR1 and CDR2 sequences are SGHDT and YYEEEE. V lost 4 bases and J lost 7, with 23 bases in between. The CDR3 length is 17 residues. The CDR3 spells CASSQIASPNRVEKLFF. Written as DNA, the CDR3 is TGTGCCAGCAGCCAGATCGCGTCCCCAAACCGTGTTGAAAAACTGTTTTTT. Together with reference TRBV5-6 and TRBJ1-4, the CDR3 gives the full variable domain: DAGVTQSPTHLIKTRGQQVTLRCSPKSGHDTVSWYQQALGQGPQFIFQYYEEEERQRGNFPDRFSGHQFPNYSSELNVNALLLGDSALYLCASSQIASPNRVEKLFFGSGTQLSVL.

The genes are TRBV5-1 and TRBJ1-2; D gene unclear. The germline V gene has CDR1 SGHRS and CDR2 YFSETQ. The CDR3 is 13 amino acids. V lost 4 bases and J 0 bases, leaving 7 bases between the germline ends. The DNA for the CDR3 is TGCGCCAGCAGCCCGATGCCTAACTATGGCTACACCTTC. This translates into CASSPMPNYGYTF.

V usage is TRBV2 and J usage is TRBJ2-5; D might be TRBD2 (7 bases). The CDR3 is 15 amino acids. The V and J ends lost 1 base and 2 bases respectively, with 11 bases between them. The germline gives CDR1 SNHLY, CDR2 FYNNEI. The CDR3 DNA is TGTGCCAGCAGTGAAGAGGCGGGGGCACAAGAGACCCAGTACTTC. This encodes CASSEEAGAQETQYF.

V is TRBV11-2 and J is TRBJ2-3; 8 bases match TRBD2. Looked up from germline, CDR1 is SGHAT and CDR2 is FQNNGV. The length of the CDR3 is 16 residues. V shed 2 bases and J 2 bases; nucleotides not matched to a gene: 6. For the CDR3, the DNA is TGTGCCAGCAGCTTAAACGGGAGGGCACACACAGATACGCAGTATTTT. Protein sequence: CASSLNGRAHTDTQYF.

The CDR3, as DNA: TGCGCCAGCAGCGGCGGGACAGGTGGCTACAATGAGCAGTTCTTC. Residues: CASSGGTGGYNEQFF. The chain couples TRBV5-1 to TRBJ2-1, with 8 bases matching TRBD1. The ends lost 4 bases at V and 3 bases at J; junction bases unmatched: 6. The CDR3 length is 15 residues. Germline-derived CDR1 and CDR2 are SGHRS and YFSETQ.

The rearrangement joins TRBV7-9 to TRBJ2-5; 9 nucleotides agree with TRBD2. J lost 5 bases, V lost 2 bases, and 6 bases had no gene match. Germline loops: CDR1 SEHNR, CDR2 FQNEAQ (reference sequence). The CDR3 totals 15 residues. In nucleotides, the CDR3 is TGTGCCAGCAGCTTATGGGCGGGGGGGCGCGAGACCCAGTACTTC. It is translated as CASSLWAGGRETQYF.

As regards this clone: Other DNA sequences within the sample encode an identical CDR3. The rearrangement uses TRBV9 and TRBJ2-1, with D possibly being TRBD2 (5 bases). From germline, CDR1 is SGDLS and CDR2 YYNGEE. This CDR3 has 15 amino acids. Deletions cut 1 base from V and 1 base from J, with 9 bases between. As DNA, the CDR3 is TGTGCCAGCAGCGTAAGTGGCGGGTCCTACAATGAGCAGTTCTTC. It translates to CASSVSGGSYNEQFF.

The chain links TRBV5-4 to TRBJ2-5; 8 positions match TRBD2. Germline CDR1 and CDR2: SGHNT and YYREEE (reference sequence). V gave up 4 bases and J gave up 3 bases; unmatched junction bases: 8. This CDR3 is 15 amino acids long. DNA for the CDR3: TGTGCCAGCAGCAACCGGGGTAGCGGGAAAGAGACCCAGTACTTC. Its protein is CASSNRGSGKETQYF.

The V call is TRBV9, the J call TRBJ2-5; unclear D gene. V lost 0 bases and J 1 base, leaving 1 base between the germline ends. Germline lookup yields CDR1 SGDLS and CDR2 YYNGEE. This CDR3 is 12 amino acids long. The CDR3: CASSVAQETQYF. The CDR3 nucleotides are TGTGCCAGCAGCGTAGCCCAAGAGACCCAGTACTTC.

The chain carries TRBV19 and TRBJ2-5; TRBD2 might be the D (5 bases). CDR1 and CDR2 from the germline V gene are LNHDA and SQIVND (reference sequence). V dropped 4 bases and J dropped 4 bases, with 16 bases sitting between them. The CDR3 covers 15 residues. The CDR3 DNA reads as TGTGCCAGTAGTACCCCCTCGGGATCGGCAGAGACCCAGTACTTC. Amino acids: CASSTPSGSAETQYF. The variable domain in full, completed from reference TRBV19 and TRBJ2-5, reads DGGITQSPKYLFRKEGQNVTLSCEQNLNHDAMYWYRQDPGQGLRLIYYSQIVNDFQKGDIAEGYSVSREKKESFPLTVTSAQKNPTAFYLCASSTPSGSAETQYFGPGTRLLVL.

This CDR3 reads CASSPPSGRSQYF. The CDR3 nucleotides read TGTGCCAGCAGCCCACCAAGCGGGAGGTCGCAGTATTTT. The chain has TRBV6-5 and TRBJ2-3, with 9 bases matching TRBD2. The trim removed 6 bases at V and 10 bases at J, leaving 8 bases unmatched. CDR1 and CDR2 (germline): MNHEY, SVGAGI. The CDR3 length is 13 residues.

In its sample, this clone was seen once. CDR3 amino acids: CASSYGWREEQFF. For the CDR3, the DNA is TGTGCCAGCAGTTATGGGTGGAGGGAGGAGCAGTTCTTC. This rearrangement joins TRBV6-6 to TRBJ2-1; D possibly corresponds to TRBD2 (6 bases). This CDR3 region has 13 residues. Germline lookup yields CDR1 MNHNY and CDR2 SVGAGI (reference sequence). V was shortened by 3 bases and J by 10 bases, with 13 bases between the two germline ends.